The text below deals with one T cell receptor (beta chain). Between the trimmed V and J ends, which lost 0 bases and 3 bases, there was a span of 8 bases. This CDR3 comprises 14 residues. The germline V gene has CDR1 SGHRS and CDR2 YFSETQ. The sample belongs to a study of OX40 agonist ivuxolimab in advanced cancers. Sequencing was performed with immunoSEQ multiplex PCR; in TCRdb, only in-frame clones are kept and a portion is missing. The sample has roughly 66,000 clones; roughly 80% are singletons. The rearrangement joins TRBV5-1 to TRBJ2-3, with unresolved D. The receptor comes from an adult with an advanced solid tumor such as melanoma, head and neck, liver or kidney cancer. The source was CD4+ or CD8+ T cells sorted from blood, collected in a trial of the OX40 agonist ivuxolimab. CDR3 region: CASSLDPETDTQYF. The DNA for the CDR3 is TGCGCCAGCAGCTTGGATCCGGAAACAGATACGCAGTATTTT.